One and the same sample provided the 4 T cell receptor beta chains below, sequenced in a study of shared clonotypes between healthy human individuals. Generated by immunoSEQ multiplex PCR, the TCRdb table keeps only in-frame clones and is missing some. The sample holds roughly 2.2 million clones, about 90% seen once. The specimen sequenced was naive CD4+ T cells from PBMCs. Subset given: CD45RA+ positively selected. These receptors were collected from a man aged 18 to 30 in good health. Some clones in this sample may be carry-over from other donors' samples.

V and J are TRBV7-2 and TRBJ2-7; D remains ambiguous. The V gene lost 5 bases and the J gene lost 3 bases, with 14 bases spanning the gap. Germline loops: CDR1 SGHTA, CDR2 FQGNSA. This CDR3 spans 14 amino acids. The CDR3 DNA is TGTGCCAGCAGCCCAGTACCTTGGGGCTACGAGCAGTACTTC. It encodes CASSPVPWGYEQYF.

This chain links TRBV6-5 with TRBJ1-1; unclear D gene. CDR1 is MNHEY, CDR2 SVGAGI, per germline. The CDR3 totals 13 residues. Between the trimmed V and J ends, which lost 3 bases and 4 bases, there was a span of 9 bases. As DNA, the CDR3 is TGTGCCAGCAGTTATCGCTTGTTCACTGAAGCTTTCTTT. This sequence encodes CASSYRLFTEAFF.

This clone came up once. The chain carries TRBV10-3 and TRBJ2-7; 8 bases fit TRBD1. Germline CDR1 reads ENHRY; CDR2 reads SYGVKD. V lost 4 bases, J lost 2 bases, and 7 bases stayed unmatched. The CDR3 extends over 15 amino acids. The CDR3 DNA sequence: TGTGCCATCAGTGTTTCCGGGACAGGAACCTACGAGCAGTACTTC. Amino acids: CAISVSGTGTYEQYF.

The V and J genes are TRBV7-9 and TRBJ2-1; the D gene is possibly TRBD2 (6 bases). Germline values: CDR1 SEHNR, CDR2 FQNEAQ (reference sequence). The CDR3 contains 15 residues. V gave up 5 bases and J gave up 7 bases, with 18 bases separating them. CDR3 sequence (DNA): TGTGCCAGCAGCCAGCTAGGAGGGCCTGAGAATGAGCAGTTCTTC. It is translated as CASSQLGGPENEQFF.